The 21 T cell receptor beta chains below were found in one sample sequenced in a study of memory CD4+ T cells and cytomegalovirus serostatus. Clones were read by immunoSEQ multiplex PCR, and TCRdb kept only the in-frame ones, dropping some. The sample yields about 82,000 clones, approximately 84% seen once. The sort gate was single viable CD3+CD4+CD8-CD45RO+ cells for memory CD4+ T cells. Sequenced material: memory CD4+ T cells from blood. Receptors originate from an adult in good health and CMV-seronegative.

The V and J genes are TRBV10-3 and TRBJ2-1, with 7 bases that match TRBD2. The J segment lost 9 bases and the V segment lost 0 bases, leaving 5 bases of the junction unmatched. The CDR3 runs to 14 residues. The V gene's germline CDR1 is ENHRY and CDR2 SYGVKD. The CDR3 loop is CAISESTSQGEQFF. CDR3 nucleotide sequence: TGTGCCATCAGTGAGTCGACTAGCCAAGGTGAGCAGTTCTTC.

The chain recombines TRBV11-3 with TRBJ2-1; no clear D. From germline, CDR1 is SGHNT and CDR2 YENEEA. Trimming pared 6 bases from V and 8 bases from J, leaving 14 bases between. This CDR3 has 13 residues. CDR3 nucleotide sequence: TGTGCCAGCAGTCCCCCCCTAGGCGATGAGCAGTTCTTC. Translating it yields CASSPPLGDEQFF.

The V call is TRBV5-4, the J call TRBJ1-2; D unresolved. This CDR3 is built from 16 residues. Per the germline V gene, CDR1 is SGHNT and CDR2 is YYREEE (reference sequence). The germline V and J ends were trimmed by 0 bases and 0 bases, with 12 bases remaining between them. The CDR3 is CASSLDFGEPNYGYTF. CDR3 sequence (DNA): TGTGCCAGCAGCTTGGACTTCGGCGAACCTAACTATGGCTACACCTTC.

The chain employs TRBV7-2 and TRBJ1-2; 8 nucleotides match TRBD1. J was trimmed by 10 bases and V by 5 bases; bases with no gene match: 9. The length of the CDR3 is 13 residues. Germline V gene sequence: CDR1 SGHTA, CDR2 FQGNSA. In nucleotides, the CDR3 is TGTGCCAGCAGCACCGGACAGGGAAAGATCTACACCTTC. Protein sequence: CASSTGQGKIYTF. Supplemented by reference TRBV7-2 and TRBJ1-2, the full variable domain reads GAGVSQSPSNKVTEKGKDVELRCDPISGHTALYWYRQSLGQGLEFLIYFQGNSAPDKSGLPSDRFSAERTGGSVSTLTIQRTQQEDSAVYLCASSTGQGKIYTFGSGTRLTVV.

This chain connects TRBV5-1 to TRBJ2-3, with TRBD1 matching over 9 bases. CDR1 is SGHRS and CDR2 is YFSETQ in the germline V gene. The CDR3 spans 19 residues. V dropped 0 bases and J dropped 1; count of bases not matched to a gene: 12. The CDR3 here is CASSLENRGQGLGTDTQYF. In DNA form, the CDR3 reads TGCGCCAGCAGCTTGGAAAATCGCGGACAGGGGCTGGGCACAGATACGCAGTATTTT. Full variable domain (outside the CDR3, taken from reference TRBV5-1 and TRBJ2-3): KAGVTQTPRYLIKTRGQQVTLSCSPISGHRSVSWYQQTPGQGLQFLFEYFSETQRNKGNFPGRFSGRQFSNSRSEMNVSTLELGDSALYLCASSLENRGQGLGTDTQYFGPGTRLTVL.

This chain joins TRBV7-8 and TRBJ1-5; the D is unclear. Germline V CDR1 and CDR2: SGHVS, FQNEAQ. The V end lost 5 bases, the J end lost 2 bases, and 16 bases lay between the germline ends. This CDR3 is built from 16 residues. The CDR3 coding sequence is TGTGCCAGCAGCCCCCGATTCCCGGGCCGCAATCAGCCCCAGCATTTT. Its translation is CASSPRFPGRNQPQHF.

The chain uses TRBV11-2 and TRBJ2-3; 7 bases line up with TRBD2. Per germline, CDR1 SGHAT and CDR2 FQNNGV. V gave up 4 bases and J gave up 7 bases; unmatched junction bases: 8. CDR3 length: 14 residues. The DNA for the CDR3 is TGTGCCAGCAGCTCCCCCCGACTAGCAAATACGCAGTATTTT. Translating it yields CASSSPRLANTQYF.

The CDR3 bases are TGTGCCAGCAGAAGGGGGGTTGACTACGAGCAGTACTTC. The encoded protein is CASRRGVDYEQYF. The V gene is TRBV6-6, the J gene TRBJ2-7; D assignment may be TRBD1 or TRBD2 (6 bases each). The CDR3 is made up of 13 amino acids. V lost 6 bases, J lost 3 bases, and 12 bases lay in between. CDR1 and CDR2 (germline): MNHNY, SVGAGI (reference sequence).

This clone ranks as medium-sized (0.01 to 0.1%). The chain uses TRBV20-1 and TRBJ1-2, with D unresolved. V shed 2 bases and J shed 13 bases, with 14 bases lying between them. The CDR3 sequence is 11 residues long. CDR1 is DFQATT, CDR2 SNEGSKA, per germline (reference sequence). The CDR3 DNA is TGCAGTGCTAGACAACAACCAGTATCCACCTTC. Its protein product is CSARQQPVSTF.

This clone has more than one count but fewer than ten. The rearrangement links TRBV6-4 to TRBJ2-7; 12 nucleotides align to TRBD2. Unmatched junction bases numbered 4, after V lost 2 bases and J lost 5 bases. This CDR3 has 15 amino acids. Germline CDR1 reads MRHNA; CDR2 reads SNTAGT. The CDR3 DNA reads TGTGCCAGCAGTGACCCATGGACTAGCGGGGACGAGCAGTACTTC. This gives the protein CASSDPWTSGDEQYF.

This clone was seen more than once but under ten times. Here the CDR3 DNA reads TGCGCCAGCAGCCAAGCCGCTGGCAGGGGAAATTCCTACGAGCAGTACTTC. This encodes CASSQAAGRGNSYEQYF. The chain recombines TRBV4-3 with TRBJ2-7; tentative D call: TRBD1 (6 bases). Germline-derived CDR1 and CDR2 are LGHNA and YSLEER. The length of the CDR3 is 17 residues. V shed 1 base and J shed 1 base, with 17 bases lying between them.

J is TRBJ1-6 and V is TRBV6-5; D ambiguous. The CDR3 spans 15 residues. Germline CDR1 and CDR2: MNHEY and SVGAGI. Trimming left V 7 bases short and J 0 bases short, with 10 bases between. Written as DNA, the CDR3 is TGTGCCAGCAATCCCAACCGCTCCTATAATTCACCCCTCCACTTT. Translated, it gives CASNPNRSYNSPLHF.

This chain links TRBV6-1 with TRBJ2-7; TRBD2 matches at 11 bases. The CDR3 totals 14 residues. Per germline, CDR1 MNHNS and CDR2 SASEGT. J gave up 5 bases and V 7 bases, and 7 bases lay outside the gene matches. The CDR3 spells CASKKLAGAHEQYF. CDR3 sequence (DNA): TGTGCCAGCAAAAAACTAGCGGGGGCACACGAGCAGTACTTC.

The J gene is TRBJ1-2, the V gene TRBV29-1; D possibly corresponds to TRBD1 (6 bases). V lost 6 bases, J lost 8 bases, and 16 bases lay in between. Germline V gene sequence: CDR1 SQVTM, CDR2 ANQGSEA. The CDR3 spans 12 residues. CDR3 in DNA: TGCAGCGTAAAACAGGGACTTGGGGGCTACACCTTC. As protein: CSVKQGLGGYTF.

In its sample, this clone was seen a few times. This sequence joins TRBV9 and TRBJ1-1; possible D gene TRBD1, 5 bases. The CDR3 is 12 residues long. Trimming cost V 0 bases and J 8 bases, with 8 bases left between them. Germline lookup yields CDR1 SGDLS and CDR2 YYNGEE. This chain's CDR3 is CASSVGGVEAFF. For the CDR3, the DNA is TGTGCCAGCAGCGTAGGAGGGGTAGAAGCTTTCTTT.

The chain is built from TRBV10-1 and TRBJ1-1, with no clear D. CDR3 size: 13 residues. V was clipped by 4 bases and J by 11 bases, with 17 bases between them. Germline loops: CDR1 WNHNN, CDR2 SYGVQD (reference sequence). The CDR3 region is CASSVTWGDPAFF. The CDR3 DNA sequence: TGCGCCAGCAGTGTGACGTGGGGAGACCCGGCTTTCTTT.

V gene TRBV5-1 combines with J gene TRBJ2-7; TRBD2 matches 7 bases. V shed 7 bases and J 0 bases; nucleotides not matched to a gene: 7. The germline CDR1 and CDR2 sequences are SGHRS and YFSETQ. There are 14 residues in the CDR3. This CDR3 is CASAAGGSSYEQYF. In DNA, the CDR3 is TGCGCCAGCGCTGCCGGGGGGTCCTCCTACGAGCAGTACTTC. Filled out from reference TRBV5-1 and TRBJ2-7, the complete variable domain reads KAGVTQTPRYLIKTRGQQVTLSCSPISGHRSVSWYQQTPGQGLQFLFEYFSETQRNKGNFPGRFSGRQFSNSRSEMNVSTLELGDSALYLCASAAGGSSYEQYFGPGTRLTVT.

The CDR3 loop is CASSPRLVNTGELFF. CDR3 nucleotides: TGTGCCAGCAGCCCCCGACTAGTAAACACCGGGGAGCTGTTTTTT. This chain links TRBV7-9 with TRBJ2-2; TRBD2 might be the D (6 bases). V lost 5 bases and J lost 2, with 12 bases in between. This CDR3 spans 15 amino acids. Germline assignment: CDR1 SEHNR and CDR2 FQNEAQ (reference sequence). Full variable domain (remainder filled in from reference TRBV7-9 and TRBJ2-2): DTGVSQNPRHKITKRGQNVTFRCDPISEHNRLYWYRQTLGQGPEFLTYFQNEAQLEKSRLLSDRFSAERPKGSFSTLEIQRTEQGDSAMYLCASSPRLVNTGELFFGEGSRLTVL.

V gene TRBV19 combines with J gene TRBJ1-4; 7 bases fit TRBD1. Germline V gives CDR1 LNHDA, CDR2 SQIVND (reference sequence). This CDR3 has 14 amino acids. The ends lost 7 bases at V and 8 bases at J; junction bases unmatched: 10. The CDR3 reads CASTRSQGGEKLFF. CDR3 bases: TGTGCCAGTACCCGGTCCCAGGGGGGAGAAAAACTGTTTTTT. Variable domain in full (rest from reference TRBV19 and TRBJ1-4): DGGITQSPKYLFRKEGQNVTLSCEQNLNHDAMYWYRQDPGQGLRLIYYSQIVNDFQKGDIAEGYSVSREKKESFPLTVTSAQKNPTAFYLCASTRSQGGEKLFFGSGTQLSVL.

The V and J genes are TRBV7-9 and TRBJ2-3; TRBD2 aligns across 9 bases. The CDR3 is 17 residues long. The germline V gene encodes CDR1 SEHNR and CDR2 FQNEAQ (reference sequence). V lost 1 base, J lost 2 bases, and 7 bases stayed unmatched. CDR3 DNA: TGTGCCAGCAGCTTAGTTGGCGGGGGGGCCTCCACAGATACGCAGTATTTT. Translating it yields CASSLVGGGASTDTQYF.

This clone was detected once. The chain carries TRBV6-5 and TRBJ2-3; the D is unclear. This CDR3 has 15 amino acids. The germline CDR1 and CDR2 sequences are MNHEY and SVGAGI. Trimming pared 2 bases from V and 2 bases from J, leaving 11 bases between. The DNA of the CDR3 is TGTGCCAGCAGTTACGGCGACCGTACCACAGATACGCAGTATTTT. Protein sequence: CASSYGDRTTDTQYF.